The next 17 T cell receptor beta chains were all read from a single sample in a study of control samples from healthy donors and cancer patients. Clones were read by immunoSEQ multiplex PCR, and TCRdb kept only the in-frame ones, dropping some. Altogether around 84,000 clones are present, 90% to 95% being singletons, with the ten largest covering around 14%. Sequencing was done on a sample of blood. Receptors were obtained from a man aged 30 to 45 in good health.

The chain links TRBV10-3 to TRBJ1-2, with a tentative D call TRBD1 (6 bases). The V end lost 2 bases, the J end lost 0 bases, and 13 bases lay between the germline ends. The CDR3 length is 16 residues. Germline-derived CDR1 and CDR2 are ENHRY and SYGVKD. The DNA for the CDR3 is TGTGCCATCAGTGAGAGGTTGACAGGCCCTAACTATGGCTACACCTTC. Encoded protein: CAISERLTGPNYGYTF.

This rearrangement joins TRBV19 to TRBJ1-5; D is perhaps TRBD1 (5 bases). This CDR3 comprises 16 residues. Trimming stripped 3 bases from V and 6 bases from J, with 18 bases between. Germline CDR1 is LNHDA and CDR2 is SQIVND (reference sequence). The CDR3 reads CASSMRDARGRQPQHF. In nucleotides, the CDR3 is TGTGCCAGTAGTATGCGAGACGCTCGGGGACGTCAGCCCCAGCATTTT.

V usage is TRBV11-2 and J usage is TRBJ1-2; D is uncertain. CDR1 and CDR2 (germline): SGHAT, FQNNGV. This CDR3 comprises 13 residues. Between the trimmed V and J ends, which lost 5 bases and 0 bases, there was a span of 7 bases. DNA of the CDR3: TGTGCCAGCAGCCAAGGCTCTAACTATGGCTACACCTTC. Its protein product is CASSQGSNYGYTF.

V usage is TRBV7-9 and J usage is TRBJ1-2; D uncertain. The CDR3 is made up of 14 amino acids. V was clipped by 1 base and J by 7 bases, with 13 bases between them. In germline, CDR1 is SEHNR, CDR2 FQNEAQ (reference sequence). The CDR3 region is CASSLVPSAIGYTF. CDR3 bases: TGTGCCAGCAGCTTAGTCCCCTCTGCTATTGGCTACACCTTC.

The V gene is TRBV7-2, the J gene TRBJ2-3; D unresolved. Germline-derived CDR1 and CDR2 are SGHTA and FQGNSA. This CDR3 region has 13 residues. Between the trimmed V and J ends, which lost 5 bases and 4 bases, there was a span of 10 bases. CDR3 nucleotides: TGTGCCAGCAGCCGATTAGCCCCAGATACGCAGTATTTT. It specifies CASSRLAPDTQYF. Combining the CDR3 with reference TRBV7-2 and TRBJ2-3 gives the whole variable domain GAGVSQSPSNKVTEKGKDVELRCDPISGHTALYWYRQSLGQGLEFLIYFQGNSAPDKSGLPSDRFSAERTGGSVSTLTIQRTQQEDSAVYLCASSRLAPDTQYFGPGTRLTVL.

The genes are TRBV5-4 and TRBJ2-1, with a possible D match to TRBD1 (6 bases). The CDR3 sequence is 15 residues long. CDR1 SGHNT and CDR2 YYREEE come from the germline V gene (reference sequence). Trimming stripped 4 bases from V and 10 bases from J, with 21 bases between. The CDR3 here is CASSTVSVPTGEQFF. The DNA of the CDR3 is TGTGCCAGCAGCACCGTCAGTGTTCCAACAGGGGAGCAGTTCTTC.

This clone showed up just once. The chain joins TRBV18 to TRBJ2-2; TRBD1 aligns across 9 bases. With 6 bases clipped from V and 1 base from J, the junction kept 6 bases outside the gene matches. Per the germline V gene, CDR1 is KGHSH and CDR2 is LQKENI. The CDR3 loop spans 16 amino acids. CDR3: CASSPRDRVNTGELFF. In DNA form, the CDR3 reads TGTGCCAGCTCGCCGCGGGACAGGGTGAACACCGGGGAGCTGTTTTTT.

The chain combines TRBV27 with TRBJ1-5; tentatively, D is TRBD1 (5 bases). V was shortened by 5 bases and J by 6 bases, with 17 bases between the two germline ends. The germline V gene encodes CDR1 MNHEY and CDR2 SMNVEV (reference sequence). The CDR3 runs to 15 residues. CDR3: CASSPRGGSVQPQHF. CDR3 DNA sequence: TGTGCCAGCAGTCCTCGGGGGGGGTCGGTTCAGCCCCAGCATTTT.

The CDR3 DNA sequence: TGTGCCAGCAGTCGACATACGACAGGGTACGAGCAGTACTTC. Its protein is CASSRHTTGYEQYF. This chain uses TRBV28 with TRBJ2-7, with TRBD1 matching over 7 bases. The V and J ends lost 5 bases and 4 bases, in that order; junction bases with no gene match: 8. The length of the CDR3 is 14 residues. Germline V gene sequence: CDR1 MDHEN, CDR2 SYDVKM.

This clone was observed at least ten times. This chain uses TRBV2 with TRBJ1-5, with D maybe TRBD1 (6 bases). This CDR3 contains 16 residues. Germline CDR1 reads SNHLY; CDR2 reads FYNNEI. The V gene lost 0 bases and the J gene lost 6 bases, with 15 bases spanning the gap. In DNA, the CDR3 is TGTGCCAGCAGTGAAGCTTTGGGGGGCGCGAGTCAGCCCCAGCATTTT. This translates into CASSEALGGASQPQHF. Drawing the rest from reference TRBV2 and TRBJ1-5, the complete variable domain is EPEVTQTPSHQVTQMGQEVILRCVPISNHLYFYWYRQILGQKVEFLVSFYNNEISEKSEIFDDQFSVERPDGSNFTLKIRSTKLEDSAMYFCASSEALGGASQPQHFGDGTRLSIL.

The V call is TRBV5-6, the J call TRBJ1-6, with D unresolved. The CDR3 extends over 16 amino acids. Germline loops: CDR1 SGHDT, CDR2 YYEEEE. Trimming removed 1 base from V and 4 bases from J, with 12 bases in between. DNA of the CDR3: TGTGCCAGCAGCTTGCGTTTGGTAACATATAATTCACCCCTCCACTTT. Residues: CASSLRLVTYNSPLHF.

This clone was seen a single time. The CDR3 spells CASSLTAEKLFF. CDR3 in DNA: TGTGCCAGCAGCCTAACTGCGGAAAAACTGTTTTTT. The rearrangement links TRBV7-9 to TRBJ1-4; D is unresolved. Germline assignment: CDR1 SEHNR and CDR2 FQNEAQ (reference sequence). Trimming removed 5 bases at V and 8 bases at J, with 9 bases between. The CDR3 sequence is 12 residues long.

The chain recombines TRBV4-3 with TRBJ1-1; D might be TRBD1 (5 bases). The CDR3 has 15 amino acids. Looked up from germline, CDR1 is LGHNA and CDR2 is YSLEER. Deletions cut 0 bases from V and 3 bases from J, with 11 bases between. The CDR3 protein is CASSQDSVGDTEAFF. The CDR3, as DNA: TGCGCCAGCAGCCAAGATAGTGTAGGGGACACTGAAGCTTTCTTT.

V usage is TRBV19 and J usage is TRBJ2-2; D is perhaps TRBD2 (7 bases). The V gene's germline CDR1 is LNHDA and CDR2 SQIVND (reference sequence). The length of the CDR3 is 17 residues. Between the trimmed V and J ends, which lost 3 bases and 0 bases, there was a span of 14 bases. The CDR3 region has the DNA TGTGCCAGTAGTATGGGGGCTAGCGGCGCGAACACCGGGGAGCTGTTTTTT. Translating it yields CASSMGASGANTGELFF.

The count of this clone is one. J is TRBJ2-7 and V is TRBV5-1; 7 bases map to TRBD1. J was trimmed by 3 bases and V by 0 bases; bases with no gene match: 3. This CDR3 comprises 14 residues. Germline CDR1 is SGHRS and CDR2 is YFSETQ. The CDR3 here is CASSLGQGVYEQYF. Here the CDR3 DNA reads TGCGCCAGCAGCTTGGGCCAGGGGGTCTACGAGCAGTACTTC.

The rearrangement joins TRBV7-9 to TRBJ1-1, with 9 bases aligning to TRBD1. V trimming: 5 bases; J trimming: 0 bases; junction bases outside the gene matches: 4. This CDR3 is 15 amino acids long. Germline V gene lookup returns CDR1 SEHNR and CDR2 FQNEAQ (reference sequence). This CDR3 is CASSLGDRVNTEAFF. In DNA form, the CDR3 reads TGTGCCAGCAGCCTGGGGGACAGGGTGAACACTGAAGCTTTCTTT.

This clone was detected once. The chain uses TRBV7-3 and TRBJ2-1; tentatively, D is TRBD1 (6 bases). Germline CDR1 reads SGHTA; CDR2 reads FQGTGA. The CDR3 is 15 residues long. V lost 4 bases and J 3 bases, leaving 13 bases between the germline ends. CDR3 sequence reads: CASSSGAKGYNEQFF. The CDR3 bases are TGTGCCAGCAGCTCAGGGGCTAAGGGCTACAATGAGCAGTTCTTC.